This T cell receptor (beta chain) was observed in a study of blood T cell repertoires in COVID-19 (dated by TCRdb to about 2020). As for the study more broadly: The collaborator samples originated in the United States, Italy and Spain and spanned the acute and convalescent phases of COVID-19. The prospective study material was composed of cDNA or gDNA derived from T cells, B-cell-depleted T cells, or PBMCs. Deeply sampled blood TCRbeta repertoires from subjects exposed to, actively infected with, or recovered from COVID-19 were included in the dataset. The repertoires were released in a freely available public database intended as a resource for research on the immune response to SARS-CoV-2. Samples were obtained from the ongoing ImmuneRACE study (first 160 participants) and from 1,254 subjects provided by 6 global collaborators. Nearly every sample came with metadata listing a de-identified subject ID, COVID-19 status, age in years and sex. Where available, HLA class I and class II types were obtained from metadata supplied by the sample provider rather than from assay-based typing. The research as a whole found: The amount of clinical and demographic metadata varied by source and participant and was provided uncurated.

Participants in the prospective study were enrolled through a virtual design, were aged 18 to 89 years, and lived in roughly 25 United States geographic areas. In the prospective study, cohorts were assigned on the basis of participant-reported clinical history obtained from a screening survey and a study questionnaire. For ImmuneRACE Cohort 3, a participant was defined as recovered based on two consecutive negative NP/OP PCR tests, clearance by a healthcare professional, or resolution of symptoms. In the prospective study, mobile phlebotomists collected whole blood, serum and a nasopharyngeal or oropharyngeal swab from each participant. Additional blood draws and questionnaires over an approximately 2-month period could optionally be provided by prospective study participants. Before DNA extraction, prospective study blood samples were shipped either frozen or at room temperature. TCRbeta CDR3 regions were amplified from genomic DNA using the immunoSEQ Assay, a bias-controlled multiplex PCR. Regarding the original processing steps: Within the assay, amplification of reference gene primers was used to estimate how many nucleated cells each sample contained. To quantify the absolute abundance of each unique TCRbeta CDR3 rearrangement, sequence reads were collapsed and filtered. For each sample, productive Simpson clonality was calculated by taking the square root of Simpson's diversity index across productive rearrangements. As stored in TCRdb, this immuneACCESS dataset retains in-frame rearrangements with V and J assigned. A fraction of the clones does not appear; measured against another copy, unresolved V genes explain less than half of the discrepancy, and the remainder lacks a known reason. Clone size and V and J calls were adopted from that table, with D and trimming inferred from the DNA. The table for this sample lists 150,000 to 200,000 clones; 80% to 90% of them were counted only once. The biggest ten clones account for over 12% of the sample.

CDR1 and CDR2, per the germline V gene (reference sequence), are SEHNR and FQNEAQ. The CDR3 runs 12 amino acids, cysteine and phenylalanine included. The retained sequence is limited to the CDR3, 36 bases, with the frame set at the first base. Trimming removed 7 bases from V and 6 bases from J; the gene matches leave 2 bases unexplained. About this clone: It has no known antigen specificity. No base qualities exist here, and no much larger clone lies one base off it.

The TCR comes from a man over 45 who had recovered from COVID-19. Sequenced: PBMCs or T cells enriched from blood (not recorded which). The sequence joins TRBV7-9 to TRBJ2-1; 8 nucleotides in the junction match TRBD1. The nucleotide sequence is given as TGTGCCAGCACGGACAGGGTCAATGAGCAGTTCTTC. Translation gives CASTDRVNEQFF.